The 11 T cell receptor beta chains in this list originate from one sample, sequenced in a study of control samples from healthy donors and cancer patients. TCRdb's table, derived via immunoSEQ multiplex PCR, lists solely in-frame clones and lacks some. The data contain some 120,000 clones, roughly 92% of them seen just once; the ten biggest clones take up 0.55% to 0.6%. The sequenced material came from PBMCs. These receptors were collected from an elderly man with head and neck cancer.

This chain connects TRBV10-3 to TRBJ2-5, with 8 bases fitting TRBD2. Looked up from germline, CDR1 is ENHRY and CDR2 is SYGVKD. J gave up 4 bases and V 0 bases, and 7 bases lay outside the gene matches. The CDR3 contains 16 residues. CDR3 amino acids: CAISESAGAVGETQYF. CDR3 coding DNA: TGTGCCATCAGTGAGTCAGCGGGAGCTGTGGGAGAGACCCAGTACTTC.

This clone was seen only once. The rearrangement joins TRBV19 to TRBJ2-2; TRBD2 matches 12 bases. The CDR3 has 17 amino acids. Germline CDR1 LNHDA, CDR2 SQIVND (reference sequence). The trim removed 6 bases at V and 4 bases at J, leaving 9 bases unmatched. CDR3 nucleotide sequence: TGTGCCAGTAGCCCGACTAGCGGGAGAGGTGGCACCGGGGAGCTGTTTTTT. This gives the protein CASSPTSGRGGTGELFF.

This clone was seen once. The chain employs TRBV18 and TRBJ1-1; D might be TRBD1 (5 bases). The CDR3 is 14 residues long. The germline V gene encodes CDR1 KGHSH and CDR2 LQKENI. Trimming removed 3 bases from V and 6 bases from J, with 14 bases in between. The CDR3 sequence is CASSPTGTEAEAFF. The CDR3 coding sequence is TGTGCCAGCTCACCGACCGGGACCGAAGCTGAAGCTTTCTTT.

The genes are TRBV19 and TRBJ1-2; D is possibly TRBD1 (6 bases). The CDR3 is 14 amino acids. CDR1 is LNHDA, CDR2 SQIVND, per germline (reference sequence). Trimming stripped 7 bases from V and 4 bases from J, with 16 bases between. The chain's CDR3 is CASKSSQGPYGYTF. For the CDR3, the DNA is TGTGCCAGTAAAAGCTCGCAGGGGCCCTATGGCTACACCTTC.

The chain has TRBV20-1 and TRBJ2-5; D gene uncertain. Trimming pared 1 base from V and 4 bases from J, leaving 4 bases between. Germline V gene lookup returns CDR1 DFQATT and CDR2 SNEGSKA (reference sequence). This CDR3 region has 11 residues. The CDR3 protein is CSARVVETQYF. In nucleotides, the CDR3 is TGCAGTGCTAGAGTGGTAGAGACCCAGTACTTC.

This clone was seen a few times. The chain recombines TRBV2 with TRBJ1-2, with 9 bases matching TRBD1. This CDR3 region has 16 residues. The V and J ends lost 5 bases and 8 bases, in that order; junction bases with no gene match: 15. The germline V gene encodes CDR1 SNHLY and CDR2 FYNNEI. CDR3 residues: CASSPYISTGGAGYTF. The CDR3 DNA sequence: TGTGCCAGCAGTCCCTATATATCCACAGGGGGCGCAGGCTACACCTTC.

The chain couples TRBV6-6 to TRBJ1-3; TRBD1 matches 7 bases. J gave up 1 base and V 8 bases, and 5 bases lay outside the gene matches. This CDR3 contains 14 residues. Germline loops: CDR1 MNHNY, CDR2 SVGAGI (reference sequence). CDR3 residues: CASETGVSGNTIYF. The CDR3 nucleotides read TGTGCCAGCGAAACAGGGGTTTCTGGAAACACCATATATTTT.

The J gene is TRBJ2-5, the V gene TRBV18; D not resolved. The germline gives CDR1 KGHSH, CDR2 LQKENI. V was cut by 3 bases and J by 5 bases, with 19 bases left in between. This CDR3 is built from 16 residues. CDR3 coding DNA: TGTGCCAGCTCACCGATCGGAGAGCCTACTGGGGAGACCCAGTACTTC. It translates to CASSPIGEPTGETQYF.

V gene TRBV30 combines with J gene TRBJ1-5; 7 positions agree with TRBD1. With V trimmed by 2 bases and J by 8 bases, 3 bases remained unmatched. The CDR3 loop spans 12 amino acids. CDR1 GTSNPN and CDR2 SVGIG come from the germline V gene (reference sequence). The CDR3 protein is CAWSSTGEPQHF. The CDR3 nucleotides read TGTGCCTGGAGTTCCACAGGGGAGCCCCAGCATTTT.

DNA of the CDR3: TGTGCCAGCTCACCGCCCGGGACAGGGGATAATTCACCCCTCCACTTT. Residues: CASSPPGTGDNSPLHF. The V and J genes are TRBV18 and TRBJ1-6; 10 positions match TRBD1. V dropped 3 bases and J dropped 5; count of bases not matched to a gene: 4. Germline V gene sequence: CDR1 KGHSH, CDR2 LQKENI. The CDR3 sequence is 16 residues long.

This clone was recorded once. The V call is TRBV5-1, the J call TRBJ2-4, with D perhaps matching TRBD1 or TRBD2 (6 bases each). This CDR3 is 14 amino acids long. V was shortened by 4 bases and J by 8 bases, with 16 bases between the two germline ends. Germline V CDR1 and CDR2: SGHRS, YFSETQ. CDR3 protein: CASSLPGRGDIQYF. CDR3 coding DNA: TGCGCCAGCAGCCTCCCGGGTAGGGGGGACATTCAGTACTTC. The full variable domain, in which reference TRBV5-1 and TRBJ2-4 provide the parts outside the CDR3, is KAGVTQTPRYLIKTRGQQVTLSCSPISGHRSVSWYQQTPGQGLQFLFEYFSETQRNKGNFPGRFSGRQFSNSRSEMNVSTLELGDSALYLCASSLPGRGDIQYFGAGTRLSVL.